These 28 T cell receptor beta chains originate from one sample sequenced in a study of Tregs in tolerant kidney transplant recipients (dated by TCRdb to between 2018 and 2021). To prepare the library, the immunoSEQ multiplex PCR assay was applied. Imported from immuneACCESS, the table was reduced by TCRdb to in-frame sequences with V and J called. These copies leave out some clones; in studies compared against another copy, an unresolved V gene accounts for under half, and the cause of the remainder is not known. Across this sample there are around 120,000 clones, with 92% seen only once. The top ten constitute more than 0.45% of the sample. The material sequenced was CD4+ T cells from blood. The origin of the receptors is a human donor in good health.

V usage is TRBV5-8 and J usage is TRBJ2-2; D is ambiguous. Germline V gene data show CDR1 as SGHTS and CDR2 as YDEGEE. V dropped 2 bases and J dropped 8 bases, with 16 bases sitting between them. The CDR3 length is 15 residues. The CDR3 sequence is CASSLGRRATGELFF. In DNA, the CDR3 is TGTGCCAGCAGCTTAGGGCGCCGAGCTACGGGGGAGCTGTTTTTT.

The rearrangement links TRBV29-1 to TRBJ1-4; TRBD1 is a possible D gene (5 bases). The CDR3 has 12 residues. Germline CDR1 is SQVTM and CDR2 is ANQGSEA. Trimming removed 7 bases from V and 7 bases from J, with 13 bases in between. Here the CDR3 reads CSAAGLGEKLFF. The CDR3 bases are TGCAGCGCAGCAGGGTTAGGTGAAAAACTGTTTTTT.

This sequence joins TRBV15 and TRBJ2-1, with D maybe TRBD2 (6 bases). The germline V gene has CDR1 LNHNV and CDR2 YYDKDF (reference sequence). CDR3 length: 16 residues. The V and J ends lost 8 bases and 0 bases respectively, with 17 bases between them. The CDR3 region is CATEPFPAGSYNEQFF. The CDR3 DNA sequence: TGTGCCACCGAACCTTTTCCAGCGGGCTCCTACAATGAGCAGTTCTTC.

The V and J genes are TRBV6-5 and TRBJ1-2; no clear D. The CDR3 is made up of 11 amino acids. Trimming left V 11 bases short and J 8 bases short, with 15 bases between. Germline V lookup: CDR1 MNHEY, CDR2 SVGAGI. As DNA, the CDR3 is TGTGCCGTATCGAAGGGTGACGGCTACACCTTC. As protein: CAVSKGDGYTF.

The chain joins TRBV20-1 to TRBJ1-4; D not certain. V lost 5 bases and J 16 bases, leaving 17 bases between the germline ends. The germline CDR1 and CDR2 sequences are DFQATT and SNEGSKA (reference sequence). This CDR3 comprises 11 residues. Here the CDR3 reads CSARVEGRPFF. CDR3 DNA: TGCAGTGCTCGGGTGGAGGGAAGACCGTTTTTT.

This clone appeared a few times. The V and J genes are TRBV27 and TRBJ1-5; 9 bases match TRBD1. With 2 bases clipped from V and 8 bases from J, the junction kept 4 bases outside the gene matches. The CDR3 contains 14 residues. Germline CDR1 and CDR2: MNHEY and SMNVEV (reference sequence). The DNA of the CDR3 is TGTGCCAGCAGTTTAAAACAGGGGGCGAAGCCCCAGCATTTT. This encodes CASSLKQGAKPQHF.

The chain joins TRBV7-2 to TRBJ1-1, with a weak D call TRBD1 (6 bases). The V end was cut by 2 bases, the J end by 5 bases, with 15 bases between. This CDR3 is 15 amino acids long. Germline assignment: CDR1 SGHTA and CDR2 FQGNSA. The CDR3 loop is CASSLSPGAGTEAFF. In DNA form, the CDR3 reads TGTGCCAGCAGCTTATCGCCGGGGGCAGGAACTGAAGCTTTCTTT.

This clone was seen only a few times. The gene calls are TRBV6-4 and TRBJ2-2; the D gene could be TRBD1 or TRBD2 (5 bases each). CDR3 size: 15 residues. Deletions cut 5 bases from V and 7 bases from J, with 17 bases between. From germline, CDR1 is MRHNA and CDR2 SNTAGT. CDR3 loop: CASSLTGPPVGELFF. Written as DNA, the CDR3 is TGTGCCAGCAGTCTGACGGGACCCCCGGTCGGGGAGCTGTTTTTT.

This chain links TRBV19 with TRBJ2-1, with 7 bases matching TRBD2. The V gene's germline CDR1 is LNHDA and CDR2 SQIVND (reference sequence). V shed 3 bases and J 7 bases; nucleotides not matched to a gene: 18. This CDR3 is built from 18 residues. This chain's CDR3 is CASSMAWGGGRGINEQFF. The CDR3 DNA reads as TGTGCCAGTAGTATGGCCTGGGGCGGAGGGAGGGGCATTAATGAGCAGTTCTTC.

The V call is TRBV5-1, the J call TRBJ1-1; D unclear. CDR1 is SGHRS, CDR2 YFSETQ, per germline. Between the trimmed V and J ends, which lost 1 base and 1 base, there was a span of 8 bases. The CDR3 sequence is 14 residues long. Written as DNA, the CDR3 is TGCGCCAGCAGCTTGCAGGAGCCGAACACTGAAGCTTTCTTT. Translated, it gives CASSLQEPNTEAFF.

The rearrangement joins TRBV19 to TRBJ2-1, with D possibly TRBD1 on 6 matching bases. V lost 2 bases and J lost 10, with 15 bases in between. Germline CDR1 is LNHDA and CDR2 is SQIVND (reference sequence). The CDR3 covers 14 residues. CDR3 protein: CASSIFNRVEEQFF. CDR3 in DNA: TGTGCCAGTAGTATATTTAACAGGGTGGAAGAGCAGTTCTTC.

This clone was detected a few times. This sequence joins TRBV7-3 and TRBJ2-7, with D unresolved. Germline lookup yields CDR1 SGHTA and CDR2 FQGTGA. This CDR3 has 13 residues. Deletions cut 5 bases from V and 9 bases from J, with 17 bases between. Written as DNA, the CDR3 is TGTGCCAGCAGCCCGTCCCCTCTGTCTGGGCAGTACTTC. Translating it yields CASSPSPLSGQYF.

The CDR3 region is CASSLASGGPYEQYF. Here the CDR3 DNA reads TGCGCCAGCAGCTTGGCTAGCGGGGGGCCCTACGAGCAGTACTTC. The chain employs TRBV5-1 and TRBJ2-7; 11 bases map to TRBD2. Germline values: CDR1 SGHRS, CDR2 YFSETQ. The length of the CDR3 is 15 residues. Losses at the gene ends were 0 bases for V and 2 bases for J; bases not matched to a gene: 1.

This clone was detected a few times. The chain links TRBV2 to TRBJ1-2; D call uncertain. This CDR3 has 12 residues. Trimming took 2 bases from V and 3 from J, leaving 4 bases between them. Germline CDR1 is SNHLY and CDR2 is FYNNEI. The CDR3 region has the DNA TGTGCCAGCAGTGAAATGGACTATGGCTACACCTTC. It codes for CASSEMDYGYTF.

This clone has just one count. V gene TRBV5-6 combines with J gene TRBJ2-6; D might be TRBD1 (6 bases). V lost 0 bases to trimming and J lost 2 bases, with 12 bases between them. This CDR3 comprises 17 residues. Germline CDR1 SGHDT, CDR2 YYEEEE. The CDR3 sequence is CASSLGRGAPGANVLTF. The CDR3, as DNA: TGTGCCAGCAGCTTGGGCAGGGGAGCCCCTGGGGCCAACGTCCTGACTTTC. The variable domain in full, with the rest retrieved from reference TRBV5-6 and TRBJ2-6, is DAGVTQSPTHLIKTRGQQVTLRCSPKSGHDTVSWYQQALGQGPQFIFQYYEEEERQRGNFPDRFSGHQFPNYSSELNVNALLLGDSALYLCASSLGRGAPGANVLTFGAGSRLTVL.

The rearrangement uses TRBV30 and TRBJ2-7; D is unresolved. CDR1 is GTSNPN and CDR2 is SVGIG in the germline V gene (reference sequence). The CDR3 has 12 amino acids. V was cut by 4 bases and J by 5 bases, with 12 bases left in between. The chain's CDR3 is CAWNWGGDEQYF. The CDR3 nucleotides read TGTGCCTGGAACTGGGGTGGCGACGAGCAGTACTTC.

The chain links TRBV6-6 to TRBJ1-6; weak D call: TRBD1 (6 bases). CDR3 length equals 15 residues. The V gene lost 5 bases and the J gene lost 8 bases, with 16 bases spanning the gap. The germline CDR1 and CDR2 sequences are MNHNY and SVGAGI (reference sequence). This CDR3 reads CASSPVGGVDSPLHF. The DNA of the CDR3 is TGTGCCAGCAGTCCCGTTGGGGGCGTAGATTCACCCCTCCACTTT.

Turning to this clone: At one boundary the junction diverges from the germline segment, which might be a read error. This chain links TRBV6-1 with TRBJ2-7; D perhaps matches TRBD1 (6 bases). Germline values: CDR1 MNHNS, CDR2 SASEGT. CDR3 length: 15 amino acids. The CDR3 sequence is CASSEGQLRIYEQYF. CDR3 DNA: TGTGCCAGCAGCGAAGGACAGCTCCGAATCTACGAGCAGTACTTC.

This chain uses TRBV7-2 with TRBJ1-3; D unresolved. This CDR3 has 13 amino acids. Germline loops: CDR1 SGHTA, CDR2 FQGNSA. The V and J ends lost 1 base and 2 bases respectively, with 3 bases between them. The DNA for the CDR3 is TGTGCCAGCAGCTTAGTCGCTGGAAACACCATATATTTT. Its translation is CASSLVAGNTIYF.

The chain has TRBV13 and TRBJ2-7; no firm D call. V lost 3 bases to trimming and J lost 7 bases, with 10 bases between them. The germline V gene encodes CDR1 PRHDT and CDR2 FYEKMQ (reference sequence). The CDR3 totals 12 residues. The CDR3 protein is CASSFYRWEQYF. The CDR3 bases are TGTGCCAGCAGCTTTTATCGATGGGAGCAGTACTTC. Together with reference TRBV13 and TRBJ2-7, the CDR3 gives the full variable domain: AAGVIQSPRHLIKEKRETATLKCYPIPRHDTVYWYQQGPGQDPQFLISFYEKMQSDKGSIPDRFSAQQFSDYHSELNMSSLELGDSALYFCASSFYRWEQYFGPGTRLTVT.

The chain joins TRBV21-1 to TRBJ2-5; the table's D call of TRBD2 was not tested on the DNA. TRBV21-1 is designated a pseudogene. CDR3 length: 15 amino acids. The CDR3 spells CASSKGGSSEETQYF. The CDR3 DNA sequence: TGTGCCAGCAGCAAAGGAGGATCTAGTGAAGAGACCCAGTACTTC.

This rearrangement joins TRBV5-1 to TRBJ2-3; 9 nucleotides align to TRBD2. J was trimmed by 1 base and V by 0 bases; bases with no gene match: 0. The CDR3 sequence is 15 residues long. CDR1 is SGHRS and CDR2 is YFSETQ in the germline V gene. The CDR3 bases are TGCGCCAGCAGCTTGGCTAGCGGGGGCACAGATACGCAGTATTTT. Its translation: CASSLASGGTDTQYF. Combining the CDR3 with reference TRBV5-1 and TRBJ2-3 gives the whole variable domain KAGVTQTPRYLIKTRGQQVTLSCSPISGHRSVSWYQQTPGQGLQFLFEYFSETQRNKGNFPGRFSGRQFSNSRSEMNVSTLELGDSALYLCASSLASGGTDTQYFGPGTRLTVL.

The CDR3 protein is CASSQDLGPYGYTF. The CDR3 DNA sequence: TGCGCCAGCAGCCAAGATTTGGGTCCCTATGGCTACACCTTC. V and J are TRBV4-1 and TRBJ1-2; D remains unclear. Germline assignment: CDR1 MGHRA and CDR2 YSYEKL. The ends were cut back, 0 bases at V and 4 bases at J, with 9 bases in the middle. This CDR3 has 14 amino acids.

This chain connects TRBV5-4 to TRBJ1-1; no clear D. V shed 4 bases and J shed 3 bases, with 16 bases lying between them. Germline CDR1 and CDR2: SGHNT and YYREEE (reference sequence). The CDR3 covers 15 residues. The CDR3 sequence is CASSRLISTDTEAFF. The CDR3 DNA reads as TGTGCCAGCAGCCGACTTATTTCCACGGACACTGAAGCTTTCTTT.

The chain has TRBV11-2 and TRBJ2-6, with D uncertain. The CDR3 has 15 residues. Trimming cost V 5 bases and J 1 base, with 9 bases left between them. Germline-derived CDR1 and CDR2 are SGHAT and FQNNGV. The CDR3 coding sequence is TGTGCCAGCAGCCAGTACAGTTCTGGGGCCAACGTCCTGACTTTC. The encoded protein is CASSQYSSGANVLTF.

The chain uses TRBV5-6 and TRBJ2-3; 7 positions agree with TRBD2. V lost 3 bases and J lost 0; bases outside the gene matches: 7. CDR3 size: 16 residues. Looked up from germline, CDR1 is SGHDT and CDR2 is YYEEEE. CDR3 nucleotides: TGTGCCAGCAGCTGGGGGAGCGGGGTTAGCACAGATACGCAGTATTTT. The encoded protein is CASSWGSGVSTDTQYF.

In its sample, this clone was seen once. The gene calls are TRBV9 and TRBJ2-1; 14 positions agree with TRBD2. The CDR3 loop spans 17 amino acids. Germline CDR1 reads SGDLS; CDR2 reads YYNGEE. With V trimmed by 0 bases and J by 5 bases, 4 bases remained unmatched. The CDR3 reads CASSVDRLAGGNNEQFF. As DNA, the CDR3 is TGTGCCAGCAGCGTAGACAGACTAGCGGGAGGGAACAATGAGCAGTTCTTC. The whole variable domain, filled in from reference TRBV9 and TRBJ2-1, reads DSGVTQTPKHLITATGQRVTLRCSPRSGDLSVYWYQQSLDQGLQFLIQYYNGEERAKGNILERFSAQQFPDLHSELNLSSLELGDSALYFCASSVDRLAGGNNEQFFGPGTRLTVL.

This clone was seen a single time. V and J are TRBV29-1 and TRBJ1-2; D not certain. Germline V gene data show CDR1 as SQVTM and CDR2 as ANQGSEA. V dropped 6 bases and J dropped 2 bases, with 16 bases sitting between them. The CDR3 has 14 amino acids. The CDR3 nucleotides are TGCAGCGTCGTCAACTATCCAGGCAACTATGGCTACACCTTC. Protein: CSVVNYPGNYGYTF.